The 17 T cell receptor beta chains below were found in one sample sequenced in a study of T cells in Graves' hyperthyroidism and ophthalmopathy (dated by TCRdb to between 2017 and 2020). The method behind the library was multiplex PCR. Data came from an Illumina HiSeq 2000. Amplification of TCR beta CDR3 regions was carried out from RNA transcripts. For the first round of RT-PCR on the TCR CDR3, the HTBI primer set was used together with the Qiagen OneStep RT-PCR kit. Starting from the raw public reads, TCRdb applied fastp trimming at Q25, assembled clones with MiXCR and retained in-frame beta chains. A single entry per CDR3 protein holds the most common genes and DNA from its merged rows. This sample is represented by some 530,000 distinct CDR3 sequences; 20% to 25% of them were singletons. The ten largest account for less than 65% of the sample. Sequencing input: blood. These receptors all stem from a woman aged 65 to 85 with Graves' ophthalmopathy.

This clonotype was seen only a few times. V and J are TRBV6-1 and TRBJ2-7; 11 bases align to TRBD2. Germline CDR1 and CDR2: MNHNS and SASEGT. The CDR3 is 14 residues long. The ends lost 6 bases at V and 4 bases at J; junction bases unmatched: 5. DNA for the CDR3: TGTGCCAGCAGCCTAGCTAGCGGGAGGTACGAGCAGTACTTC. Protein product: CASSLASGRYEQYF.

The chain recombines TRBV6-2 or TRBV6-3 with TRBJ1-1, with unresolved D. The ends were cut back, 8 bases at V and 9 bases at J, with 4 bases in the middle. CDR1 and CDR2 (germline): MNHEY, SVGEGT. The CDR3 sequence is 8 residues long. CDR3 in DNA: TGTGCCAGCGAGAAAGCTTTCTTT. Translation: CASEKAFF.

This clonotype turned up a few times. The gene calls are TRBV28 and TRBJ2-5; D gene unclear. The CDR3 consists of 13 residues. Looked up from germline, CDR1 is MDHEN and CDR2 is SYDVKM. Trimming left V 4 bases short and J 0 bases short, with 6 bases between. Written as DNA, the CDR3 is TGTGCCAGCAGTTCCCACAACCAAGAGACCCAGTACTTC. Amino acids: CASSSHNQETQYF.

The J gene is TRBJ2-6, the V gene TRBV6-1; possible D gene TRBD2, 7 bases. V was shortened by 4 bases and J by 4 bases, with 23 bases between the two germline ends. The germline V gene encodes CDR1 MNHNS and CDR2 SASEGT. This CDR3 has 19 residues. CDR3 region: CASSGRGGVKTTGANVLTF. The CDR3 coding sequence is TGTGCCAGCAGTGGTAGGGGGGGCGTTAAAACAACCGGGGCCAACGTCCTGACTTTC.

This clonotype was counted ten times or more. The chain carries TRBV20-1 and TRBJ2-2; D unclear. The germline gives CDR1 DFQATT, CDR2 SNEGSKA (reference sequence). The CDR3 runs 13 residues. V lost 6 bases, J lost 0 bases, and 8 bases lay in between. CDR3: CSARFANTGELFF. CDR3 nucleotides: TGCAGTGCCAGGTTCGCGAACACCGGGGAGCTGTTTTTT.

J is TRBJ2-5 and V is TRBV7-2, with 14 bases aligning to TRBD2. Trimming at V came to 2 bases and at J to 5 bases, leaving 10 bases not matched to a gene. The germline V gene has CDR1 SGHTA and CDR2 FQGNSA. The CDR3 extends over 18 amino acids. CDR3: CASSLFVLGLAGDETQYF. CDR3 coding DNA: TGTGCCAGCAGCTTATTCGTTTTGGGACTAGCGGGAGACGAGACCCAGTACTTC. Filled out from reference TRBV7-2 and TRBJ2-5, the complete variable domain reads GAGVSQSPSNKVTEKGKDVELRCDPISGHTALYWYRQSLGQGLEFLIYFQGNSAPDKSGLPSDRFSAERTGGSVSTLTIQRTQQEDSAVYLCASSLFVLGLAGDETQYFGPGTRLLVL.

This clonotype occurred many times. The CDR3 nucleotides are TGTGCCAGCAGTTTTACAGGGTCTCCGGCTGAAGCTTTCTTT. This encodes CASSFTGSPAEAFF. V gene TRBV12-3 or TRBV12-4 combines with J gene TRBJ1-1; D is perhaps TRBD1 (6 bases). Deletions cut 3 bases from V and 6 bases from J, with 14 bases between. The CDR3 extends over 14 amino acids.

The sample holds a few counts of this clonotype. The V call is TRBV29-1, the J call TRBJ2-1; unclear D gene. V shed 3 bases and J shed 7 bases, with 7 bases lying between them. From germline, CDR1 is SQVTM and CDR2 ANQGSEA. The CDR3 covers 11 residues. CDR3 DNA sequence: TGCAGCGTTGAGGCGCGAAATGAGCAGTTCTTC. Its protein product is CSVEARNEQFF.

This clonotype was found many times. The genes are TRBV2 and TRBJ2-5; TRBD2 is a possible D gene (5 bases). Germline lookup yields CDR1 SNHLY and CDR2 FYNNEI. The CDR3 covers 18 residues. The V gene lost 0 bases and the J gene lost 0 bases, with 17 bases spanning the gap. This CDR3 is CASSEAFGLAGDQETQYF. The CDR3 DNA sequence: TGTGCCAGCAGTGAAGCTTTTGGGCTAGCTGGTGACCAAGAGACCCAGTACTTC.

J is TRBJ1-6 and V is TRBV10-3; D is possibly TRBD1 (5 bases). This CDR3 contains 15 residues. CDR1 is ENHRY, CDR2 SYGVKD, per germline. V shed 0 bases and J shed 7 bases, with 10 bases lying between them. Here the CDR3 reads CAISESRGNNSPLHF. The CDR3 DNA is TGTGCCATCAGTGAGTCCCGGGGGAACAATTCACCCCTCCACTTT.

The chain links TRBV3-1 to TRBJ1-5; 8 bases match TRBD1. The CDR3 runs 14 residues. Trimming cost V 3 bases and J 7 bases; bases outside gene matches: 5. Germline V gives CDR1 LGHDT, CDR2 YNNKEL (reference sequence). This CDR3 is CASSHQGAGQPQHF. CDR3 nucleotides: TGTGCCAGCAGCCACCAGGGGGCAGGGCAGCCCCAGCATTTT.

V and J are TRBV7-9 and TRBJ2-3, with 9 bases matching TRBD1. CDR3 length: 18 residues. Germline assignment: CDR1 SEHNR and CDR2 FQNEAQ (reference sequence). V trimming: 0 bases; J trimming: 5 bases; junction bases outside the gene matches: 12. CDR3 protein: CASSLARGTQGAEDTQYF. The CDR3, as DNA: TGTGCCAGCAGCTTAGCGCGGGGGACACAGGGGGCGGAAGATACGCAGTATTTT.

This clonotype has ten or more counts. The rearrangement links TRBV24-1 to TRBJ1-2; no definite D call. CDR1 KGHDR and CDR2 SFDVKD come from the germline V gene. CDR3 length: 14 amino acids. The V end lost 4 bases, the J end lost 8 bases, and 16 bases lay between the germline ends. Written as DNA, the CDR3 is TGTGCCACCAGTGACACGACGGTGAGTGGCGGCTACACCTTC. Translated: CATSDTTVSGGYTF.

This clonotype was observed a handful of times. The V gene is TRBV29-1, the J gene TRBJ1-1; tentative D call: TRBD1 (5 bases). Germline loops: CDR1 SQVTM, CDR2 ANQGSEA. The length of the CDR3 is 12 residues. As DNA, the CDR3 is TGCAGTCCTCCGGGACTCATCACTGAAGCTTTCTTT. Encoded protein: CSPPGLITEAFF.

This clonotype appeared many times. The chain combines TRBV14 with TRBJ2-1; a possible D gene is TRBD2 (7 bases). The germline CDR1 and CDR2 sequences are SGHDN and FVKESK. V dropped 5 bases and J dropped 6 bases, with 17 bases sitting between them. This CDR3 contains 15 residues. CDR3 DNA: TGTGCCAGCAGCTTTTCCAGGGGCGGGAGCAATGAGCAGTTCTTC. Translation: CASSFSRGGSNEQFF. Combining the CDR3 with reference TRBV14 and TRBJ2-1 gives the whole variable domain EAGVTQFPSHSVIEKGQTVTLRCDPISGHDNLYWYRRVMGKEIKFLLHFVKESKQDESGMPNNRFLAERTGGTYSTLKVQPAELEDSGVYFCASSFSRGGSNEQFFGPGTRLTVL.

This clonotype was recorded at least ten times. This rearrangement joins TRBV11-2 to TRBJ1-2; D unclear. The germline V gene encodes CDR1 SGHAT and CDR2 FQNNGV. V was cut by 1 base and J by 7 bases, with 7 bases left in between. The CDR3 has 12 residues. In nucleotides, the CDR3 is TGTGCCAGCAGCTTAGGCCGGCGTGGCTACACCTTC. It specifies CASSLGRRGYTF.

This clonotype has just a few counts. The V and J genes are TRBV3-1 and TRBJ1-5; D unresolved. V gave up 5 bases and J gave up 1 base, with 12 bases separating them. Germline values: CDR1 LGHDT, CDR2 YNNKEL (reference sequence). The CDR3 spans 15 residues. CDR3 sequence: CASSTSPGSNQPQHF. DNA for the CDR3: TGTGCCAGCAGCACATCCCCGGGAAGCAATCAGCCCCAGCATTTT.